This record concerns one T cell receptor (beta chain) sequence. The conserved phenylalanine or tryptophan normally closing the CDR3 is absent here, so this likely arose from a read error. The DNA is omitted, as the CDR3 cannot be located on it reliably, and the CDR3 follows TCRdb's listing. This specimen comes from a study of tumor-infiltrating lymphocytes in primary liver carcinoma. Constant-region priming of approximately 0.55 ug total RNA yielded TCR beta cDNA. What produced the TCR beta libraries was three nested multiplex PCR rounds using slightly modified ARM-PCR. Each of the first two PCR rounds ran roughly 9 cycles with TRBV1-TRBV30 forward and C-beta reverse primers. TCRdb redid the calling of the multiplex PCR reads with MiXCR, one entry per CDR3 protein. The sample lists nearly 50,000 distinct CDR3 sequences; 70% to 75% were seen once. The CDR3 spans 15 residues, counting both ends. Germline V gene data show CDR1 as SGHTS and CDR2 as YDEGEE.

DNA and RNA were both co-extracted from about 19-30 mg of bulk tissue that had not been sorted. The sample consisted of liver tumor tissue from sampling region 3. Subset reported: tumor region T3, left-lateral pole. The source is a man aged 35 to 55 with primary liver carcinoma and hepatitis B virus infection. The chain recombines TRBV5-8 with TRBJ2-5; the table's TRBD1 call for D was not verified on the DNA. The CDR3 sequence: CASSLGGTDQETQYV.